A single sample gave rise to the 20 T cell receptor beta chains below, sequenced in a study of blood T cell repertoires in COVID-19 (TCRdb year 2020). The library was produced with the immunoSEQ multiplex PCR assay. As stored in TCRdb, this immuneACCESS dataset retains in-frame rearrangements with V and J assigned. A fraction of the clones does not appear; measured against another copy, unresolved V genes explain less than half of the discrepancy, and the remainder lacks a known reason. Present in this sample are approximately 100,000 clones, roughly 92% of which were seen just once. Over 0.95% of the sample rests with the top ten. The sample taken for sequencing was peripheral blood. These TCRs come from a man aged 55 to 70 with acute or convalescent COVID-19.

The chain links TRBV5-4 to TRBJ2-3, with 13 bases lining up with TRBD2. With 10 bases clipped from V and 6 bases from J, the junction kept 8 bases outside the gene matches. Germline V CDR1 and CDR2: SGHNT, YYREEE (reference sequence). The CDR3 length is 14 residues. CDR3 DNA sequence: TGTGCCTTGGGACTAGCGGGACCGTTCGATACGCAGTATTTT. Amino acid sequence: CALGLAGPFDTQYF.

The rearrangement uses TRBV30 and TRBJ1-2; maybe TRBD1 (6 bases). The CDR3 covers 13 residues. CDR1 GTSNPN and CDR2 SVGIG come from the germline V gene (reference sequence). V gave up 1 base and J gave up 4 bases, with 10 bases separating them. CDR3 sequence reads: CAWSEQGTYGYTF. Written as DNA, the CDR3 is TGTGCCTGGAGTGAGCAGGGGACCTATGGCTACACCTTC.

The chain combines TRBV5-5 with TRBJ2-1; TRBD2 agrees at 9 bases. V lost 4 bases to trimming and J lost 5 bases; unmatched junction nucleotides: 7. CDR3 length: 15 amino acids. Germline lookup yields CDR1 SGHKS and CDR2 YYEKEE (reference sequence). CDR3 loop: CASSQRLAENNEQFF. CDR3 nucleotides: TGTGCCAGCAGCCAGCGACTAGCGGAAAACAATGAGCAGTTCTTC.

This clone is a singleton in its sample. Written as DNA, the CDR3 is TGCGCCAGCAGCCAAGAGGGAAGCGGGAGGTCCGTTGAGCAGTTCTTC. Its protein is CASSQEGSGRSVEQFF. The rearrangement links TRBV4-1 to TRBJ2-1, with TRBD2 matching 9 bases. With 0 bases clipped from V and 9 bases from J, the junction kept 9 bases outside the gene matches. Germline V gene lookup returns CDR1 MGHRA and CDR2 YSYEKL. CDR3 length equals 16 residues.

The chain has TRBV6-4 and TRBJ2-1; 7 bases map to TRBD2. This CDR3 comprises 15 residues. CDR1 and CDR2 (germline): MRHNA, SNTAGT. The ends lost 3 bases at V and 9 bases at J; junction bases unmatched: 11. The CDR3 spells CASSEESGIRGEQFF. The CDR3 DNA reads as TGTGCCAGCAGTGAAGAAAGCGGGATAAGAGGTGAGCAGTTCTTC.

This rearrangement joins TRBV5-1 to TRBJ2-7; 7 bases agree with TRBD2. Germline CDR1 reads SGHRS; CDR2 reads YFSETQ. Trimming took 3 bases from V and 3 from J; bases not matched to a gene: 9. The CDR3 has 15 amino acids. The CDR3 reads CASSWGAGLSYEQYV. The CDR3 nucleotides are TGCGCCAGCAGCTGGGGAGCGGGACTGAGCTACGAGCAGTACGTC.

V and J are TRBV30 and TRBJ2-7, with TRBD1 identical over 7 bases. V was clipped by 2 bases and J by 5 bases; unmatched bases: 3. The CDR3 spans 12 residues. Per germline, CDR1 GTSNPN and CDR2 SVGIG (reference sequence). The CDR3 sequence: CAWSRQGNEQYF. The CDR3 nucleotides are TGTGCCTGGAGTCGACAGGGAAACGAGCAGTACTTC.

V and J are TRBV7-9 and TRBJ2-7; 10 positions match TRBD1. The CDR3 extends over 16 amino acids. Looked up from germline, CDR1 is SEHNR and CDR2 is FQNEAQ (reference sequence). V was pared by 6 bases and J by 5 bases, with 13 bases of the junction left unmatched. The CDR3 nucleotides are TGTGCCAGCAGACCTAAAACCGGGACAGGGGATGACGAGCAGTACTTC. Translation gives CASRPKTGTGDDEQYF.

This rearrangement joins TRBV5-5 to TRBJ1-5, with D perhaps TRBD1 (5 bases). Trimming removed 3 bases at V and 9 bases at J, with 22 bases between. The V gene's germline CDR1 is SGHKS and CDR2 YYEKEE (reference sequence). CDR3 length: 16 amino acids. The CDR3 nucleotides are TGTGCCAGCAGCTCTCCTGGGGGACGGGAGGGTCGGCCCCAGCATTTT. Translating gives CASSSPGGREGRPQHF. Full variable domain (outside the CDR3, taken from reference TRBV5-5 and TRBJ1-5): DAGVTQSPTHLIKTRGQQVTLRCSPISGHKSVSWYQQVLGQGPQFIFQYYEKEERGRGNFPDRFSARQFPNYSSELNVNALLLGDSALYLCASSSPGGREGRPQHFGDGTRLSIL.

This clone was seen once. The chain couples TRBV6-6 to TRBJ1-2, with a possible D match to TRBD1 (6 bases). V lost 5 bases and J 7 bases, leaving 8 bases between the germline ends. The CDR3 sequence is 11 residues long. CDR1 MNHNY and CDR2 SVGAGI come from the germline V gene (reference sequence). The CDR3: CASSTGSGYTF. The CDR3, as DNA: TGTGCCAGCAGTACAGGGTCTGGCTACACCTTC.

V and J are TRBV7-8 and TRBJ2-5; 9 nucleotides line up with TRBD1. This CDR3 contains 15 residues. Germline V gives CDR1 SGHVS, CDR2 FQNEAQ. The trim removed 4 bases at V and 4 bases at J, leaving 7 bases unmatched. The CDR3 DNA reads TGTGCCAGCAGCTGGGACAGGGCGAGCGGAGAGACCCAGTACTTC. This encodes CASSWDRASGETQYF. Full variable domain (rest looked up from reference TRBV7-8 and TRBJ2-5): GAGVSQSPRYKVAKRGQDVALRCDPISGHVSLFWYQQALGQGPEFLTYFQNEAQLDKSGLPSDRFFAERPEGSVSTLKIQRTQQEDSAVYLCASSWDRASGETQYFGPGTRLLVL.

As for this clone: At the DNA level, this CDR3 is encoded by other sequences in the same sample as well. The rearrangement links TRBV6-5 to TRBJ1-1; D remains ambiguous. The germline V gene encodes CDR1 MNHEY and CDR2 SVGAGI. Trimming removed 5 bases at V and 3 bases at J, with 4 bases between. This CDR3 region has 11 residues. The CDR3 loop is CASSRDTEAFF. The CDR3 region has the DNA TGTGCCAGCAGTCGGGACACTGAAGCTTTCTTT.

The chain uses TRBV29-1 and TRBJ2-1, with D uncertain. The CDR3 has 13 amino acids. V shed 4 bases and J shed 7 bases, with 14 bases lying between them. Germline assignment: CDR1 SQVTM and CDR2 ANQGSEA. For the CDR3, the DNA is TGCAGCGTTGGCTGGAGCACCAGTAATGAGCAGTTCTTC. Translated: CSVGWSTSNEQFF.

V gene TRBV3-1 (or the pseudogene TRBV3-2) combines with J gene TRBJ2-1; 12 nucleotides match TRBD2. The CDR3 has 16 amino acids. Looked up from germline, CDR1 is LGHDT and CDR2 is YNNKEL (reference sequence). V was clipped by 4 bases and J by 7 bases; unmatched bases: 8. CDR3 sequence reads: CASSPKTLAGGNEQFF. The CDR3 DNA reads TGTGCCAGCAGCCCAAAGACCCTAGCGGGAGGGAATGAGCAGTTCTTC.

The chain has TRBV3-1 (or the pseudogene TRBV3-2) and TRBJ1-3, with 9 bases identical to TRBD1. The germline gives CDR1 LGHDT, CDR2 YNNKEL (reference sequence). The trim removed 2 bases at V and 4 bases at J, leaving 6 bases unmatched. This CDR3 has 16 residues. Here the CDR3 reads CASSQSKGTGGNTIYF. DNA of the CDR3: TGTGCCAGCAGCCAAAGTAAGGGGACAGGGGGAAACACCATATATTTT.

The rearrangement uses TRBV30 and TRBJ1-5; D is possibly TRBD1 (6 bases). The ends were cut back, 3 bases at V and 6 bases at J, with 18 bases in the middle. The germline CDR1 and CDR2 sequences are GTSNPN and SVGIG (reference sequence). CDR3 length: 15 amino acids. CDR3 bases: TGTGCCTGGAGCCCCGGGACAAGAGAAGGTCAGCCCCAGCATTTT. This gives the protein CAWSPGTREGQPQHF. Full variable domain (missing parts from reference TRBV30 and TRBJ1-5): SQTIHQWPATLVQPVGSPLSLECTVEGTSNPNLYWYRQAAGRGLQLLFYSVGIGQISSEVPQNLSASRPQDRQFILSSKKLLLSDSGFYLCAWSPGTREGQPQHFGDGTRLSIL.

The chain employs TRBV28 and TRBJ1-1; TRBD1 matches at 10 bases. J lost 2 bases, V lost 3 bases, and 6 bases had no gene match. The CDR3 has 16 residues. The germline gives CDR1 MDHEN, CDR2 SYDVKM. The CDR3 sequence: CASSFGTGVPNTEAFF. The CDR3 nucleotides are TGTGCCAGCAGTTTCGGGACAGGGGTGCCCAACACTGAAGCTTTCTTT. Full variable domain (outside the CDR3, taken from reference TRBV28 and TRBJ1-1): DVKVTQSSRYLVKRTGEKVFLECVQDMDHENMFWYRQDPGLGLRLIYFSYDVKMKEKGDIPEGYSVSREKKERFSLILESASTNQTSMYLCASSFGTGVPNTEAFFGQGTRLTVV.

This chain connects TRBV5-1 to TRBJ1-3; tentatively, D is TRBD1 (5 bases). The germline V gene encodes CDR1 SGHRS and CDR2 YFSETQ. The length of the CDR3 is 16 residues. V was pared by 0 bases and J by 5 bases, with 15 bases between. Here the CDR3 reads CASSLGPEGTRNTIYF. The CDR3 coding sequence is TGCGCCAGCAGCTTGGGCCCGGAGGGGACGAGAAACACCATATATTTT.

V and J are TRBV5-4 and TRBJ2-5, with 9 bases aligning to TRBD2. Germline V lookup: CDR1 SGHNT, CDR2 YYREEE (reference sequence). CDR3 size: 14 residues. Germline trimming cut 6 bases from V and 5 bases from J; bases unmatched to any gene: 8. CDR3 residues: CASTSGLAQETQYF. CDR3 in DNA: TGTGCCAGCACCTCGGGACTAGCCCAGGAGACCCAGTACTTC.

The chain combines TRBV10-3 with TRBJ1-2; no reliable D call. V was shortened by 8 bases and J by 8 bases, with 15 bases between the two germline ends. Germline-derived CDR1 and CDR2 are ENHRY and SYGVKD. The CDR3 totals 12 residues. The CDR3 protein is CAISREMSGYTF. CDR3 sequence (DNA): TGTGCCATCTCCCGGGAAATGTCGGGCTACACCTTC.